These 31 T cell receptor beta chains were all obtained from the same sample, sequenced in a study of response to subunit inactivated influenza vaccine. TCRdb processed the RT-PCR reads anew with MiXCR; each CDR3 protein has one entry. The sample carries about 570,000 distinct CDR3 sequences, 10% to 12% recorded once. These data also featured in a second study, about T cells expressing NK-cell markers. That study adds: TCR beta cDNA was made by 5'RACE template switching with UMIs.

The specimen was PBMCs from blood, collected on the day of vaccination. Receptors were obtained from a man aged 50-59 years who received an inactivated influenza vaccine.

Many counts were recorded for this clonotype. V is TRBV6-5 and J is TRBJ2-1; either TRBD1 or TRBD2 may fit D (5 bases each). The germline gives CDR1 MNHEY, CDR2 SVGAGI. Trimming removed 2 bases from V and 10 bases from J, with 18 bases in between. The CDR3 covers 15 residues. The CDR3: CASSYTGTTLGEQFF. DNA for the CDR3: TGTGCCAGCAGTTACACCGGGACCACCCTCGGGGAGCAGTTCTTC.

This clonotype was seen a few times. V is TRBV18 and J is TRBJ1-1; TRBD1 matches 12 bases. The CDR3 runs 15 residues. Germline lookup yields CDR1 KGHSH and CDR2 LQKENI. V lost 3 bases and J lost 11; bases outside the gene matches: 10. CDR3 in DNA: TGTGCCAGCTCACCTTTTGGGACAGGGGGCATAACGGCTTTCTTT. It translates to CASSPFGTGGITAFF.

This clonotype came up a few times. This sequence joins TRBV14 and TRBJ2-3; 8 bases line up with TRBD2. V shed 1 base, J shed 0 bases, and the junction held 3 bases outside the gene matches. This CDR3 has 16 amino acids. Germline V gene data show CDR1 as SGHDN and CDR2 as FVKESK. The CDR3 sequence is CASSQVGGVSTDTQYF. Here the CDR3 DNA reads TGTGCCAGCAGCCAAGTCGGGGGGGTGAGCACAGATACGCAGTATTTT.

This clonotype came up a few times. The CDR3 nucleotides read TGTGCCAACCCGGCGGGGGGTCCCTACGAGCAGTACTTC. It specifies CANPAGGPYEQYF. The chain links TRBV14 to TRBJ2-7; 8 nucleotides line up with TRBD2. In germline, CDR1 is SGHDN, CDR2 FVKESK. There are 13 residues in the CDR3. V trimming: 10 bases; J trimming: 2 bases; junction bases outside the gene matches: 7.

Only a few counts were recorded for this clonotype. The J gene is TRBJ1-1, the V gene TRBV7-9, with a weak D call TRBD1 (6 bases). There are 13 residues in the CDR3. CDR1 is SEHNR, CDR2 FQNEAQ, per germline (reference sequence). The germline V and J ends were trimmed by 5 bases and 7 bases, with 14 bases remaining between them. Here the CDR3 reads CASSRGGGVEAFF. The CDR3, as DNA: TGTGCCAGCAGCCGCGGAGGGGGGGTTGAAGCTTTCTTT.

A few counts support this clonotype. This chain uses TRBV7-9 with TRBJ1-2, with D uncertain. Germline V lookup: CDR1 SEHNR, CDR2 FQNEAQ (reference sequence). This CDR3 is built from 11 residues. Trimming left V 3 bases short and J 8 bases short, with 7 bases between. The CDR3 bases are TGTGCCAGCAGCTTTCGGGGAGGCTACACCTTC. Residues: CASSFRGGYTF. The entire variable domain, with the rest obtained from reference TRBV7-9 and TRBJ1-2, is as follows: DTGVSQNPRHKITKRGQNVTFRCDPISEHNRLYWYRQTLGQGPEFLTYFQNEAQLEKSRLLSDRFSAERPKGSFSTLEIQRTEQGDSAMYLCASSFRGGYTFGSGTRLTVV.

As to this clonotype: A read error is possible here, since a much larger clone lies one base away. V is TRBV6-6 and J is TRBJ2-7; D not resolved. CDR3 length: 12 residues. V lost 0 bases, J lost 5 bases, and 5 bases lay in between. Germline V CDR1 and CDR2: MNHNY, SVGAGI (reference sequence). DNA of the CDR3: TGTGCCAGCAGTTACTCGGTCGACGAGCAGTACTTC. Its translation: CASSYSVDEQYF.

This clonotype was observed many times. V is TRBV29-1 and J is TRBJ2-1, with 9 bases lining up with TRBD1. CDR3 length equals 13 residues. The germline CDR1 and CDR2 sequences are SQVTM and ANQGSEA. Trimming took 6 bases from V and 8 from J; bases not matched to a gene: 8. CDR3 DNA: TGCAGCGTGGGACAGGGATTGAATCATGAGCAGTTCTTC. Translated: CSVGQGLNHEQFF.

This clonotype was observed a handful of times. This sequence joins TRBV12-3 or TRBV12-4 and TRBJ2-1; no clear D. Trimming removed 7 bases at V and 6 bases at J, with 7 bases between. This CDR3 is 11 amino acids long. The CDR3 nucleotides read TGTGCCAGCACCATTAGCAATGAGCAGTTCTTC. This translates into CASTISNEQFF.

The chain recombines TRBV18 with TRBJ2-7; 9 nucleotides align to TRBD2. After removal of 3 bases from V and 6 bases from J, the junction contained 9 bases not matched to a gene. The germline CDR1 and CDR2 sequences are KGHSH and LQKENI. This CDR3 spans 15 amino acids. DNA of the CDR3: TGTGCCAGCTCACCCGTCGGCGGGAGGGGTGGCGAGCAGTACTTC. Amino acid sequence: CASSPVGGRGGEQYF.

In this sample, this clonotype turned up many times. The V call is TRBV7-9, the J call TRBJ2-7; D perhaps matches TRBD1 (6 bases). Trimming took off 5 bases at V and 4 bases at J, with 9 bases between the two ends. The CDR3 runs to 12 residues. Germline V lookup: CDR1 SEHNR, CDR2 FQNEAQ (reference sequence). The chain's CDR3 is CASSERGYEQYF. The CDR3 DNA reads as TGTGCCAGCAGCGAAAGGGGGTACGAGCAGTACTTC.

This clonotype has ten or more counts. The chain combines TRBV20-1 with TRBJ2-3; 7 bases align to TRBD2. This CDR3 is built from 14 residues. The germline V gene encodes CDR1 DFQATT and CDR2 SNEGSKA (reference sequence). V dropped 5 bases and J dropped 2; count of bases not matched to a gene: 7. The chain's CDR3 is CSAGTSGTTDTQYF. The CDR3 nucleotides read TGCAGTGCTGGAACAAGCGGGACCACAGATACGCAGTATTTT.

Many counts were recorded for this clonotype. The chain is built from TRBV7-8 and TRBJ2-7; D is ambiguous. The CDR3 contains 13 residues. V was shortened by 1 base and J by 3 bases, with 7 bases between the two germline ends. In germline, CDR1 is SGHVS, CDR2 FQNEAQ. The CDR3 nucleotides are TGTGCCAGCAGCTTAGTCTCTATCTACGAGCAGTACTTC. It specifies CASSLVSIYEQYF.

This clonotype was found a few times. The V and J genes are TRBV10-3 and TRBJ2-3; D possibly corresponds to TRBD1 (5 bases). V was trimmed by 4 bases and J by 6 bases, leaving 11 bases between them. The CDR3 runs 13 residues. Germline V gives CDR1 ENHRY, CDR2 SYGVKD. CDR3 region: CAISVGVEDTQYF. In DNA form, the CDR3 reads TGTGCCATCAGTGTAGGGGTGGAGGATACGCAGTATTTT.

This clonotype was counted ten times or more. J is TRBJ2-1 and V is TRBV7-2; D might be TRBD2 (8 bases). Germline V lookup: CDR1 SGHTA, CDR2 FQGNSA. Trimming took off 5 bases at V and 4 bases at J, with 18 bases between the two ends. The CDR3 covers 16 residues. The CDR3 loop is CASSPTGGTVYNEQFF. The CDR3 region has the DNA TGTGCCAGCAGCCCTACGGGGGGGACAGTTTACAATGAGCAGTTCTTC.

This CDR3 is CASSPGQVDYNEQFF. In DNA, the CDR3 is TGCGCCAGCAGCCCGGGACAGGTTGACTACAATGAGCAGTTCTTC. The rearrangement links TRBV5-1 to TRBJ2-1; 8 bases match TRBD1. Germline V CDR1 and CDR2: SGHRS, YFSETQ. After removal of 4 bases from V and 3 bases from J, the junction contained 6 bases not matched to a gene. This CDR3 region has 15 residues. The full variable domain, completed using reference TRBV5-1 and TRBJ2-1, is KAGVTQTPRYLIKTRGQQVTLSCSPISGHRSVSWYQQTPGQGLQFLFEYFSETQRNKGNFPGRFSGRQFSNSRSEMNVSTLELGDSALYLCASSPGQVDYNEQFFGPGTRLTVL.

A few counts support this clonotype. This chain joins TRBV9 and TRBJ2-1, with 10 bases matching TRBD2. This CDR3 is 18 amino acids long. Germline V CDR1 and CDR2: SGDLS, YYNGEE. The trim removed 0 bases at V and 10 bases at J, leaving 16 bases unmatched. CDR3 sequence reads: CASSVGGRSSGREGEQFF. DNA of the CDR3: TGTGCCAGCAGCGTAGGTGGGAGATCCAGCGGGAGGGAGGGGGAGCAGTTCTTC.

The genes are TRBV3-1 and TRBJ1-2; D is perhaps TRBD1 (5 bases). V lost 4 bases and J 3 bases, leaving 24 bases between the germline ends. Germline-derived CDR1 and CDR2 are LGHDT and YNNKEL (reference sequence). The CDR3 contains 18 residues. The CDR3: CASSPGRESGVTYYGYTF. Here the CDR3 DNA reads TGTGCCAGCAGCCCAGGACGGGAATCGGGGGTCACTTACTATGGCTACACCTTC. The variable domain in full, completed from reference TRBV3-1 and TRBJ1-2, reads DTAVSQTPKYLVTQMGNDKSIKCEQNLGHDTMYWYKQDSKKFLKIMFSYNNKELIINETVPNRFSPKSPDKAHLNLHINSLELGDSAVYFCASSPGRESGVTYYGYTFGSGTRLTVV.

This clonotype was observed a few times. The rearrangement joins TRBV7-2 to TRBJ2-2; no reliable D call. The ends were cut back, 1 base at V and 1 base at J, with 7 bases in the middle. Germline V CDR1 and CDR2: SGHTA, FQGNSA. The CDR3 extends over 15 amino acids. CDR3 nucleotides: TGTGCCAGCAGCTTAGTAATTCGGAACACCGGGGAGCTGTTTTTT. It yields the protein CASSLVIRNTGELFF.

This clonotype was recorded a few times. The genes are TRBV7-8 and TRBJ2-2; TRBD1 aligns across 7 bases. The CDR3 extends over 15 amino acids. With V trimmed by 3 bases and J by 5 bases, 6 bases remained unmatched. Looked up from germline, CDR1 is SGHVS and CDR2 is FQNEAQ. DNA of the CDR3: TGTGCCAGCAGCTTCGACAGGGTAACGACCGGGGAGCTGTTTTTT. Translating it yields CASSFDRVTTGELFF. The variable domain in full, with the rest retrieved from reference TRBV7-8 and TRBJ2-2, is GAGVSQSPRYKVAKRGQDVALRCDPISGHVSLFWYQQALGQGPEFLTYFQNEAQLDKSGLPSDRFFAERPEGSVSTLKIQRTQQEDSAVYLCASSFDRVTTGELFFGEGSRLTVL.

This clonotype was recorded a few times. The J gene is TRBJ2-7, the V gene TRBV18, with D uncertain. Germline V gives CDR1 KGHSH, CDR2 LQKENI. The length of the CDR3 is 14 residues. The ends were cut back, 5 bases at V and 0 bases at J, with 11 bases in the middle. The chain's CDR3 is CASSGFLGSYEQYF. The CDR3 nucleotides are TGTGCCAGCTCAGGGTTCTTGGGCTCCTACGAGCAGTACTTC.

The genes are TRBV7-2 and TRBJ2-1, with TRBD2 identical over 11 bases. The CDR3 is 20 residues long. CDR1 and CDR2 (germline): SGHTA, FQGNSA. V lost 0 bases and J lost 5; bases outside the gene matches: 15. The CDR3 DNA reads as TGTGCCAGCAGCTTAGCCCTCCCCGGGTTAGCGGGAGGGAGAGACAATGAGCAGTTCTTC. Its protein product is CASSLALPGLAGGRDNEQFF.

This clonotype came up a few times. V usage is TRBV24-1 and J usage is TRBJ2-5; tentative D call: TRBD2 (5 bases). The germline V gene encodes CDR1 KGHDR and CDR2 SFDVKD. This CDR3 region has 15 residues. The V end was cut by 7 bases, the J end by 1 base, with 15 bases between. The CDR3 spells CATRGGTDFQETQYF. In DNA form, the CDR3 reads TGTGCCACCAGAGGCGGAACGGACTTCCAAGAGACCCAGTACTTC.

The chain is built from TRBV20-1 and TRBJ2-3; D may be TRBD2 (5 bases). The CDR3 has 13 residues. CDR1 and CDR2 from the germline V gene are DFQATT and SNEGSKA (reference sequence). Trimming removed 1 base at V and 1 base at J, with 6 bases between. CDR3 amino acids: CSARGSGTDTQYF. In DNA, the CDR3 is TGCAGTGCTAGAGGTAGCGGCACAGATACGCAGTATTTT.

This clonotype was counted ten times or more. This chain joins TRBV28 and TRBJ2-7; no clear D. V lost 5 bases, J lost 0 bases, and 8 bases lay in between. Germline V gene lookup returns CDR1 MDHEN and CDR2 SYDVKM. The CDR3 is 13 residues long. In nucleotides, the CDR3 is TGTGCCAGCAGTAGAGTCAGCTCCTACGAGCAGTACTTC. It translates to CASSRVSSYEQYF.

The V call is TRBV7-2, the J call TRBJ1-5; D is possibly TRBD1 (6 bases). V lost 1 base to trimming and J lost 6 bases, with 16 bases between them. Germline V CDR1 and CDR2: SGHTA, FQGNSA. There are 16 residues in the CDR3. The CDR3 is CASSLEVGQGSQPQHF. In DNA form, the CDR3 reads TGTGCCAGCAGCTTAGAGGTCGGGCAGGGGAGTCAGCCCCAGCATTTT.

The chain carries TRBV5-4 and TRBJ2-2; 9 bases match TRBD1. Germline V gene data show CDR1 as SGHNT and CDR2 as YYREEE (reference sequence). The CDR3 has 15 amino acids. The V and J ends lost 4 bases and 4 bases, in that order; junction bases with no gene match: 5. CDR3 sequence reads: CASSNRGRITGELFF. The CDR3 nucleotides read TGTGCCAGCAGCAACAGGGGGCGTATCACCGGGGAGCTGTTTTTT. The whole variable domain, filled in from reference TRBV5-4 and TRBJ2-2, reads ETGVTQSPTHLIKTRGQQVTLRCSSQSGHNTVSWYQQALGQGPQFIFQYYREEENGRGNFPPRFSGLQFPNYSSELNVNALELDDSALYLCASSNRGRITGELFFGEGSRLTVL.

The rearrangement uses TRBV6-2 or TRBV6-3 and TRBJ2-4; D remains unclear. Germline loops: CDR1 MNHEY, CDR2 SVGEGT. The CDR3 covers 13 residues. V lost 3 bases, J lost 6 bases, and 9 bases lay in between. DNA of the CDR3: TGTGCCAGCAGTTATTCGACGGTAAACATTCAGTACTTC. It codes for CASSYSTVNIQYF.

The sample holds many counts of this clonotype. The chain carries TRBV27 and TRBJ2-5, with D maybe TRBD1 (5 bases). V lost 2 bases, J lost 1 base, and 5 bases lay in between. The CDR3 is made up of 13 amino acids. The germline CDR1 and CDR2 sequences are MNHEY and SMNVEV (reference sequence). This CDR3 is CASSLRGQETQYF. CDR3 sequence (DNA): TGTGCCAGCAGTTTAAGGGGCCAAGAGACCCAGTACTTC.

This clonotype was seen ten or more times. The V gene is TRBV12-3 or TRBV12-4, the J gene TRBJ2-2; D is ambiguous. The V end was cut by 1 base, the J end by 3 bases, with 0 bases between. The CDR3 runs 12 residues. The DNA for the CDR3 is TGTGCCAGCAGTTTAGACACCGGGGAGCTGTTTTTT. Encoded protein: CASSLDTGELFF.

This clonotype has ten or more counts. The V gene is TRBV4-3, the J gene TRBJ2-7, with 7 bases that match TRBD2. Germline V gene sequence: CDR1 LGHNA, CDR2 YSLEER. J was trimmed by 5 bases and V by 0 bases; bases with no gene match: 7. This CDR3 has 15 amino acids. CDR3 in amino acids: CASSQDPGGFDEQYF. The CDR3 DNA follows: TGCGCCAGCAGCCAAGATCCCGGGGGGTTCGACGAGCAGTACTTC.